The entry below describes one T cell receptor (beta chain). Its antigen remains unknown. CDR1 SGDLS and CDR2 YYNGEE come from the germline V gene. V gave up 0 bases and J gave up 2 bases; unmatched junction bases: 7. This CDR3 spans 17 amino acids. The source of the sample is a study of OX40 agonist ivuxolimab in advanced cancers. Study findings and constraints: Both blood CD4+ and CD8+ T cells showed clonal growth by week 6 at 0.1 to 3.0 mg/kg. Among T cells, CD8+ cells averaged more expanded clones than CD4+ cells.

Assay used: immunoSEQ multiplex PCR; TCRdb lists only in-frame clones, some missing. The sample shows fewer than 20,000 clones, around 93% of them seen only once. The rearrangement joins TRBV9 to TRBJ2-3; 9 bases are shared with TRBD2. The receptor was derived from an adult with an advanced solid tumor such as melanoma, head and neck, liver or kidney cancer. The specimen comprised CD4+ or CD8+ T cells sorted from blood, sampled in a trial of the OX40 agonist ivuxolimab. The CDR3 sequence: CASSVAAGGHHTDTQYF. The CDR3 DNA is TGTGCCAGCAGCGTAGCAGCGGGAGGACATCACACAGATACGCAGTATTTT.